This entry describes one T cell receptor (beta chain). Sequencing used immunoSEQ multiplex PCR; TCRdb keeps in-frame clones, though not all of them. The table includes more than 300,000 clones, 80% to 90% detected once. The data stem from a study of blood T cell repertoires in COVID-19. Germline-derived CDR1 and CDR2 are MNHEY and SMNVEV (reference sequence). V gave up 5 bases and J gave up 4 bases, with 14 bases separating them. The CDR3 sequence is 14 residues long. The sample consisted of peripheral blood. The sequence was obtained from a woman aged 25 to 39 with COVID-19, enrolled during active disease. This sequence joins TRBV27 and TRBJ2-5; no reliable D call. DNA of the CDR3: TGTGCCAGCAGTCCCGTCGCGGCCGCAGAGACCCAGTACTTC. Its translation: CASSPVAAAETQYF.